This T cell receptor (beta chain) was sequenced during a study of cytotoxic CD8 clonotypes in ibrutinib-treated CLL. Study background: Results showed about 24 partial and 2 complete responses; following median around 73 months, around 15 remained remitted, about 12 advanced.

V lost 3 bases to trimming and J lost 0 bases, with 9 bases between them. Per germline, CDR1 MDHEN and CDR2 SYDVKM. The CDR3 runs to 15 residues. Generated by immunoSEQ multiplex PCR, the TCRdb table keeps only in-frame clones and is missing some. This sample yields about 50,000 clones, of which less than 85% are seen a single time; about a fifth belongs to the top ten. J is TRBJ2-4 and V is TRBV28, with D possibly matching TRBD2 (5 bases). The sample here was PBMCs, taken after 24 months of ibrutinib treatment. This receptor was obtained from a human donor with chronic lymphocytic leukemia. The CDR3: CASSFGGLAKNIQYF. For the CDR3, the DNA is TGTGCCAGCAGTTTCGGAGGACTAGCCAAAAACATTCAGTACTTC.